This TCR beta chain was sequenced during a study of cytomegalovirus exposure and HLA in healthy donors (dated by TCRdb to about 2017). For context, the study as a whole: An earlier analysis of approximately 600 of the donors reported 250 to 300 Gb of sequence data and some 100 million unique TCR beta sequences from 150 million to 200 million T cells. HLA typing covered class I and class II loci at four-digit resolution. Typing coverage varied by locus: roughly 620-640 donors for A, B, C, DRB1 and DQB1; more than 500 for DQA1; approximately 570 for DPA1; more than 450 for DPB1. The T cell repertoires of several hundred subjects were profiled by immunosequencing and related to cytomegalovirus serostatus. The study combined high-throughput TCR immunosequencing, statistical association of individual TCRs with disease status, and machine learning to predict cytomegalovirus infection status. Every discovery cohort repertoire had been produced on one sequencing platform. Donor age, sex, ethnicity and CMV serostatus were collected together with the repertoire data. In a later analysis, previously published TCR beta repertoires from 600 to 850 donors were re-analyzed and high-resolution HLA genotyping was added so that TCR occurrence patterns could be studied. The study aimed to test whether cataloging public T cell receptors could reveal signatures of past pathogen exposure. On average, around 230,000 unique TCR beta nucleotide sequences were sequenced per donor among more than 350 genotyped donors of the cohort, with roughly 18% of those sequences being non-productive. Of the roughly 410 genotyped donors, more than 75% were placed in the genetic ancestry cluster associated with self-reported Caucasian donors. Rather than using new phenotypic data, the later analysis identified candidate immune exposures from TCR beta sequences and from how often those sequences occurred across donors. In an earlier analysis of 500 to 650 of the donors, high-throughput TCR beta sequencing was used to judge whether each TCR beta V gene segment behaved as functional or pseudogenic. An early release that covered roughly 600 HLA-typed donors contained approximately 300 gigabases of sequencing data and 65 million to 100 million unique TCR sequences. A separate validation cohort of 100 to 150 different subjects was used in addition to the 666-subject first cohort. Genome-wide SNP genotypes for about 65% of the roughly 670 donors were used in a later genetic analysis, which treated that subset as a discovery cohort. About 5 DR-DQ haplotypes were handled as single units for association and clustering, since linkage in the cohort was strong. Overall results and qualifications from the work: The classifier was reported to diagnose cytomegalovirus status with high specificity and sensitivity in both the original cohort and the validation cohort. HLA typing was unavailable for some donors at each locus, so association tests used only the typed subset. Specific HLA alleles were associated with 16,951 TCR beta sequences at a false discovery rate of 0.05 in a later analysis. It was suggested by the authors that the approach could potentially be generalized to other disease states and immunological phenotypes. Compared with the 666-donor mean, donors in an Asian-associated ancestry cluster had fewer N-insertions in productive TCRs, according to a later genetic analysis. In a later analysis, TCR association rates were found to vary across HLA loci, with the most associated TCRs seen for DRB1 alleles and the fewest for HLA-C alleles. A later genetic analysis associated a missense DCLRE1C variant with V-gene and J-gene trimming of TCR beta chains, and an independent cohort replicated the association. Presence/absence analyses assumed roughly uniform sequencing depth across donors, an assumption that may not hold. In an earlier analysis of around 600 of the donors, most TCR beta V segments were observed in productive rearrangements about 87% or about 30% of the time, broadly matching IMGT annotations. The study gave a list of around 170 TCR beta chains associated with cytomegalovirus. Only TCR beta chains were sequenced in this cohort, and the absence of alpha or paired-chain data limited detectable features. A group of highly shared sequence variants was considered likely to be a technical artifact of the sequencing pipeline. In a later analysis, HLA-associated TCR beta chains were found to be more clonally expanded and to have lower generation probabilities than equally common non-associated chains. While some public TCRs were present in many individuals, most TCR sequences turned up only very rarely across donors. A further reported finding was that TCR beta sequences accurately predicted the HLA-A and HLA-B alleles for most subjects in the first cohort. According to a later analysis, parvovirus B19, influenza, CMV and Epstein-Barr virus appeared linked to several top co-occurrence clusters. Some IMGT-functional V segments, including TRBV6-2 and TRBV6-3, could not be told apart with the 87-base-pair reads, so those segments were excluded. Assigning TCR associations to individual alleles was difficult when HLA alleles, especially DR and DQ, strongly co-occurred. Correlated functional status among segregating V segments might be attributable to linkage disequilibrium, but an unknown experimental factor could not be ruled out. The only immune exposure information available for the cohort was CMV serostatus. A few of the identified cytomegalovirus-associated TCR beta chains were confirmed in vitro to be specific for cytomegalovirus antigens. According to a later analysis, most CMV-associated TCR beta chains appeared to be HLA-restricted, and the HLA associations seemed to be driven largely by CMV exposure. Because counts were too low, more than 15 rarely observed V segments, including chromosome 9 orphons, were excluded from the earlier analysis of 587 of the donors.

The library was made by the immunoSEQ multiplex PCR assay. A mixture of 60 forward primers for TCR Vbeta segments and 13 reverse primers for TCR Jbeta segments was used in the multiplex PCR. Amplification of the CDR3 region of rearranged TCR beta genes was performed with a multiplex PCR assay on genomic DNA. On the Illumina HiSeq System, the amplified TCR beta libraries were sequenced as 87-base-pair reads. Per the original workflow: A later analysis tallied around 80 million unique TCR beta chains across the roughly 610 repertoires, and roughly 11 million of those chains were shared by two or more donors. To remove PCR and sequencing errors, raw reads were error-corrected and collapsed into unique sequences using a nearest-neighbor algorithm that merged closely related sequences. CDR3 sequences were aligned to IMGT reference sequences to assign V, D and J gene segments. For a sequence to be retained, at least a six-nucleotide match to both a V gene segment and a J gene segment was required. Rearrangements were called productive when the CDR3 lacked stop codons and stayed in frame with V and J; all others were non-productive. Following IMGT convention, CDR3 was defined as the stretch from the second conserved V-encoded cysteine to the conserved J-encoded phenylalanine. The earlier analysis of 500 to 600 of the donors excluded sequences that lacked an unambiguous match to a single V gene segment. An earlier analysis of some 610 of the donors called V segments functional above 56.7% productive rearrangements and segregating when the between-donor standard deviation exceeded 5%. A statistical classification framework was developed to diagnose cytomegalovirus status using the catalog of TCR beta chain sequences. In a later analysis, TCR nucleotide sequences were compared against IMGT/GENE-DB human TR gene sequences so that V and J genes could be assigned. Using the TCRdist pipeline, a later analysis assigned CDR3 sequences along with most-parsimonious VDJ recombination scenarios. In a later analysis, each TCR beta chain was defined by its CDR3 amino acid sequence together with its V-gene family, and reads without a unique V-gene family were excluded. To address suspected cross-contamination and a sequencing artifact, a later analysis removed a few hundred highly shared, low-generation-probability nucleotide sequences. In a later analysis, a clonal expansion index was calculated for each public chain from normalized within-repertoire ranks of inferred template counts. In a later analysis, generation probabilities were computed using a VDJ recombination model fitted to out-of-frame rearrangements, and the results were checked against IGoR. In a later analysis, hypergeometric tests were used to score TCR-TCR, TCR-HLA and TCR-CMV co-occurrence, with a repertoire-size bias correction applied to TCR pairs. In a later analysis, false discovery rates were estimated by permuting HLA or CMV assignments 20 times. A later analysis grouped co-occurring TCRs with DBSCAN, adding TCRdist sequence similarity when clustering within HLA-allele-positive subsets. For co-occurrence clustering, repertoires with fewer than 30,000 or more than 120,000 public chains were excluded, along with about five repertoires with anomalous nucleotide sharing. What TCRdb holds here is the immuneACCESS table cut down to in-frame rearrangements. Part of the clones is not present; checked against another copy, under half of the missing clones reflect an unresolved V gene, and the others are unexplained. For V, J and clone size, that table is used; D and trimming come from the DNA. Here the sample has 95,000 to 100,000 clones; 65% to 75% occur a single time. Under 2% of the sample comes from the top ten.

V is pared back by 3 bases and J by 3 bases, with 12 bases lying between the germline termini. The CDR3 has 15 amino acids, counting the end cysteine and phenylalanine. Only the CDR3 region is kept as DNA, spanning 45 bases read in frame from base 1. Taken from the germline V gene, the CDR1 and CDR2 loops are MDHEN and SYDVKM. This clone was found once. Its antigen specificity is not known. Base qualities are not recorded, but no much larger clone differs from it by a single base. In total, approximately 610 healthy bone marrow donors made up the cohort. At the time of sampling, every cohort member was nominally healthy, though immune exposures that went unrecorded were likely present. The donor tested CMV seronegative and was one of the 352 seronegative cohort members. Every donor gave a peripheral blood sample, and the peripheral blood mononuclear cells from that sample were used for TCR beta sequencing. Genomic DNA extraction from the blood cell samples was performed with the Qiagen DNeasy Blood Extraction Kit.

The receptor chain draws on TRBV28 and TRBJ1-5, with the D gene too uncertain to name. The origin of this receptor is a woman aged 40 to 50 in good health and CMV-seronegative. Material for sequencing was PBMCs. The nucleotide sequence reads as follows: TGTGCCAGCAGTTTTAATCGCGGTAACAATCAGCCCCAGCATTTT. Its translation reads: CASSFNRGNNQPQHF.